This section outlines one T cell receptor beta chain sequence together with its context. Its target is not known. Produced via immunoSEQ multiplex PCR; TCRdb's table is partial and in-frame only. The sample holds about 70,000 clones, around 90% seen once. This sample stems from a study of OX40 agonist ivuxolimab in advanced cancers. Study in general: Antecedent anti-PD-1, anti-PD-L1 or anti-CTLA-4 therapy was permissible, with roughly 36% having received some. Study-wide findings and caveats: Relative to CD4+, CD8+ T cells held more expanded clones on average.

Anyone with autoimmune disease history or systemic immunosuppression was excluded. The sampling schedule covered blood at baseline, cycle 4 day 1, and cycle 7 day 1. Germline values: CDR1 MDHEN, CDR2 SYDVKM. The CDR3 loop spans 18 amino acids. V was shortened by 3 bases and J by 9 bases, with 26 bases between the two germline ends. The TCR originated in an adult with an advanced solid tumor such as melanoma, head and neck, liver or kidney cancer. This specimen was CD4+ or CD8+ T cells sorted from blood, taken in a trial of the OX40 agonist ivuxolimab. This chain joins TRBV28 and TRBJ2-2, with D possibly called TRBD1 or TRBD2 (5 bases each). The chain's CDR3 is CASSLWFSGRTTSRELFF. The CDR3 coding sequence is TGTGCCAGCAGTTTGTGGTTCTCGGGACGCACTACTAGTCGGGAGCTGTTTTTT.